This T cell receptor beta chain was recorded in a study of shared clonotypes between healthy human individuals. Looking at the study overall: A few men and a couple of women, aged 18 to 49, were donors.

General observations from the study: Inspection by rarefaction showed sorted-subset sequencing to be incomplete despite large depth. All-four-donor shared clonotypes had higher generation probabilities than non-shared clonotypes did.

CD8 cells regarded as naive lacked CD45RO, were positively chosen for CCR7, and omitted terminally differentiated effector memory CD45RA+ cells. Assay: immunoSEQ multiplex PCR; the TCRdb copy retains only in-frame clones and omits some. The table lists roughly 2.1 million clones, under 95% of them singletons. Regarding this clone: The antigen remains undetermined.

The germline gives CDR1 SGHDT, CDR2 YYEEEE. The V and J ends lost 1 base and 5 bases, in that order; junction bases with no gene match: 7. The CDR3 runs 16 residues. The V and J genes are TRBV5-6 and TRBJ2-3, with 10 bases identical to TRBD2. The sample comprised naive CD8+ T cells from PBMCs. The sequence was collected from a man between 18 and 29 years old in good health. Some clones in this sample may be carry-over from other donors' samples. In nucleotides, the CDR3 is TGTGCCAGCAGCTTGTCGGCTAGCGGGAGTCTAGATACGCAGTATTTT. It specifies CASSLSASGSLDTQYF.